The 7 T cell receptor beta chains given below trace back to one sample, sequenced in a study of glioma-infiltrating T cells. The iRepertoire nested amplicon-rescue multiplex PCR amplified TCR alpha and beta CDR3s from RNA. One entry per CDR3 protein, called by TCRdb with MiXCR from the multiplex PCR reads. The repertoire holds fewer than 500,000 distinct CDR3 sequences, with about 40% as singletons. Sequencing was done on a sample of glioma tissue, nonneoplastic brain tissue, or PBMCs (not recorded which). Receptors were obtained from a human donor with low-grade glioma or glioblastoma, undergoing nonglioma brain surgery, or in good health (not recorded which).

There are many counts of this clonotype. This chain joins TRBV28 and TRBJ1-5, with D maybe TRBD1 (5 bases). This CDR3 comprises 14 residues. V lost 7 bases and J 2 bases, leaving 12 bases between the germline ends. CDR1 MDHEN and CDR2 SYDVKM come from the germline V gene. For the CDR3, the DNA is TGTGCCAGCACCCCGGGGGGACGCAATCAGCCCCAGCATTTT. It specifies CASTPGGRNQPQHF.

This clonotype was detected only a few times. The chain links TRBV6-1 to TRBJ2-3, with TRBD1 identical over 8 bases. This CDR3 is 14 amino acids long. With 7 bases clipped from V and 4 bases from J, the junction kept 7 bases outside the gene matches. Germline V gives CDR1 MNHNS, CDR2 SASEGT. CDR3 coding DNA: TGTGCCAGCAATGGCAGGGGGCATGCAGATACGCAGTATTTT. It translates to CASNGRGHADTQYF.

The table lists this clonotype with a few counts. V is TRBV7-9 and J is TRBJ2-7; 10 positions match TRBD1. The CDR3 runs to 14 residues. V was clipped by 5 bases and J by 3 bases; unmatched bases: 4. The germline V gene has CDR1 SEHNR and CDR2 FQNEAQ (reference sequence). The CDR3 DNA is TGTGCCAGCAGCAACCGGGACAGGGGCTACGAGCAGTACTTC. This encodes CASSNRDRGYEQYF. The full variable domain, in which reference TRBV7-9 and TRBJ2-7 provide the parts outside the CDR3, is DTGVSQNPRHKITKRGQNVTFRCDPISEHNRLYWYRQTLGQGPEFLTYFQNEAQLEKSRLLSDRFSAERPKGSFSTLEIQRTEQGDSAMYLCASSNRDRGYEQYFGPGTRLTVT.

The rearrangement uses TRBV20-1 and TRBJ2-5; perhaps TRBD1 as D (5 bases). The CDR3 has 13 amino acids. Germline V lookup: CDR1 DFQATT, CDR2 SNEGSKA (reference sequence). CDR3 sequence (DNA): TGCAGCCACGGACAAACGTTGAGGGAGACCCAGTACTTC. This codes for CSHGQTLRETQYF.

The J gene is TRBJ1-4, the V gene TRBV4-1; unclear D gene. The CDR3 length is 15 residues. Germline V lookup: CDR1 MGHRA, CDR2 YSYEKL. Trimming removed 0 bases from V and 2 bases from J, with 7 bases in between. CDR3 protein: CASSQERMTNEKLFF. The CDR3 nucleotides read TGCGCCAGCAGCCAAGAGAGGATGACTAATGAAAAACTGTTTTTT.

This clonotype was counted between two and nine times. The V and J genes are TRBV4-2 and TRBJ1-2; D is unclear. Trimming removed 4 bases at V and 6 bases at J, with 12 bases between. Germline assignment: CDR1 LGHNA and CDR2 YNFKEQ. The CDR3 totals 13 residues. CDR3 loop: CASSPFLVHGYTF. DNA of the CDR3: TGTGCCAGCAGCCCCTTTTTGGTACATGGCTACACCTTC.

Note on this clonotype: A much larger clone differs by one base, so this may be a read error. A read error is likely, as this CDR3 ends without the conserved phenylalanine or tryptophan. The chain recombines TRBV28 with TRBJ2-5; D call uncertain. This CDR3 comprises 15 residues. The germline gives CDR1 MDHEN, CDR2 SYDVKM. Trimming left V 6 bases short and J 5 bases short, with 19 bases between. The CDR3: CASSIPGLLQETQYL. The CDR3 DNA reads TGTGCCAGCAGCATTCCGGGTCTACTCCAGGAGACCCAGTACCTC.